The 9 T cell receptor beta chains presented below share a single source sample, sequenced in a study of T-cell memory formation after mild COVID-19. In TCRdb, the 5' RACE reads were re-called with MiXCR into one record per CDR3 protein. The sample includes 250,000 to 350,000 distinct CDR3 sequences, more than 15% of them seen just once. The sample consisted of PBMCs or a T cell subset sorted from them (not recorded which). Source of these receptors: a man in his late teens or twenties who had mild COVID-19 (a few samples of this study predate the infection). Cell type and time point are not known.

The chain combines TRBV7-3 with TRBJ2-3; 15 bases are a match to TRBD2. This CDR3 spans 15 amino acids. With V trimmed by 3 bases and J by 5 bases, 0 bases remained unmatched. Germline CDR1 reads SGHTA; CDR2 reads FQGTGA. For the CDR3, the DNA is TGTGCCAGCAGCTTGGGACTAGCGGGGGGAGATACGCAGTATTTT. Residues: CASSLGLAGGDTQYF.

There are many counts of this clonotype. The rearrangement uses TRBV12-3 or TRBV12-4 and TRBJ2-7; D uncertain. V lost 3 bases and J 5 bases, leaving 17 bases between the germline ends. The CDR3 runs 15 residues. In nucleotides, the CDR3 is TGTGCCAGCAGTTTTCCGGACCGAGGAGTCCACGAGCAGTACTTC. Translation: CASSFPDRGVHEQYF.

This sequence joins TRBV21-1 and TRBJ2-2; TRBD2, the table's D call, was not compared with the DNA. TRBV21-1 is a pseudogene segment. There are 22 residues in the CDR3. The CDR3 coding sequence is TGTGCCAGCACCCCACAGAGGACTAGCGGGGGGGCAACTCTTTCGAACACCGGGGAGCTGTTTTTT. It codes for CASTPQRTSGGATLSNTGELFF.

V gene TRBV7-9 combines with J gene TRBJ2-1; 11 bases are a match to TRBD2. Germline trimming cut 5 bases from V and 5 bases from J; bases unmatched to any gene: 8. The length of the CDR3 is 16 residues. CDR1 is SEHNR and CDR2 is FQNEAQ in the germline V gene (reference sequence). In DNA form, the CDR3 reads TGTGCCAGCAGCCCCTTACTAGCGGGGGCACACAATGAGCAGTTCTTC. Protein sequence: CASSPLLAGAHNEQFF.

The chain joins TRBV20-1 to TRBJ1-1; D unresolved. Trimming took off 3 bases at V and 1 base at J, with 9 bases between the two ends. The CDR3 totals 13 residues. Germline CDR1 DFQATT, CDR2 SNEGSKA (reference sequence). CDR3: CSARTRENTEAFF. DNA of the CDR3: TGCAGTGCTAGGACCAGAGAGAACACTGAAGCTTTCTTT.

This clonotype was recorded once. V usage is TRBV3-1 and J usage is TRBJ1-1; D uncertain. This CDR3 has 13 amino acids. V was clipped by 5 bases and J by 10 bases, with 17 bases between them. CDR1 LGHDT and CDR2 YNNKEL come from the germline V gene (reference sequence). The CDR3 sequence is CASSGDLYTGAFF. CDR3 sequence (DNA): TGTGCCAGCAGCGGCGACTTATATACCGGAGCTTTCTTT.

The chain employs TRBV12-3 or TRBV12-4 and TRBJ1-3; D gene unclear. The CDR3 length is 14 residues. V was trimmed by 5 bases and J by 0 bases, leaving 8 bases between them. The CDR3 DNA sequence: TGTGCCAGCAGTCCGCCGAGCTCTGGAAACACCATATATTTT. As protein: CASSPPSSGNTIYF.

This clonotype has more than one count but fewer than ten. V gene TRBV5-4 combines with J gene TRBJ2-2; TRBD1 matches 10 bases. After removal of 4 bases from V and 6 bases from J, the junction contained 12 bases not matched to a gene. The CDR3 has 17 residues. In germline, CDR1 is SGHNT, CDR2 YYREEE (reference sequence). Here the CDR3 DNA reads TGTGCCAGCAGCCCGGTATACAGGACAGGGGGGGCCGGGGAGCTGTTTTTT. Translating it yields CASSPVYRTGGAGELFF.

The J gene is TRBJ1-6, the V gene TRBV12-3 or TRBV12-4; no reliable D call. Trimming cost V 5 bases and J 4 bases, with 3 bases left between them. The CDR3 length is 12 residues. The chain's CDR3 is CASSRYNSPLHF. As DNA, the CDR3 is TGTGCCAGCAGTAGATATAATTCACCCCTCCACTTT.